Sequencing of this TCR beta chain was carried out in a study of cytomegalovirus exposure and HLA in healthy donors. Losses at the gene ends were 3 bases for V and 7 bases for J; bases not matched to a gene: 12. Germline V lookup: CDR1 ENHRY, CDR2 SYGVKD. There are 17 residues in the CDR3. The table lists this clone with a few counts. Both 60 Vbeta primers and 13 Jbeta primers went into the PCR. Some clones are missing from TCRdb's copy, which holds only in-frame ones; the method was immunoSEQ multiplex PCR. In the table there are roughly 180,000 clones, 75% to 85% of which are singletons. The sequence derives from a girl aged 2-10 years in good health and CMV-seropositive. This chain links TRBV10-3 with TRBJ2-1, with 10 positions matching TRBD1. Sequenced sample: PBMCs. CDR3 loop: CAISDSLSMGQGNEQFF. The CDR3 DNA reads TGTGCCATCAGTGACTCCCTAAGTATGGGACAGGGGAATGAGCAGTTCTTC.